Below, 32 T cell receptor beta chains from the same sample are listed, as sequenced in a study of blood T cell repertoires in COVID-19. The table came from immunoSEQ multiplex PCR; TCRdb's copy has only in-frame clones and leaves some out. The profile shows approximately 59,000 clones, around four fifths of them singletons. The sequencing sample was made of peripheral blood. These receptor sequences come from a woman of 80 years or more with acute or convalescent COVID-19.

The chain links TRBV7-6 to TRBJ2-1; 8 bases agree with TRBD1. The CDR3 runs 16 residues. The germline V gene encodes CDR1 SGHVS and CDR2 FNYEAQ. J was trimmed by 10 bases and V by 4 bases; bases with no gene match: 15. CDR3 sequence: CASSSPTTQDRVEQFF. The CDR3 DNA sequence: TGTGCCAGCAGCTCACCTACGACTCAGGACAGGGTGGAGCAGTTCTTC. The variable domain in full, with the rest retrieved from reference TRBV7-6 and TRBJ2-1, is GAGVSQSPRYKVTKRGQDVALRCDPISGHVSLYWYRQALGQGPEFLTYFNYEAQQDKSGLPNDRFSAERPEGSISTLTIQRTEQRDSAMYRCASSSPTTQDRVEQFFGPGTRLTVL.

V is TRBV5-1 and J is TRBJ2-6; a weak D match, TRBD2 (5 bases). The V gene's germline CDR1 is SGHRS and CDR2 YFSETQ. The CDR3 is made up of 15 amino acids. Trimming took 6 bases from V and 4 from J, leaving 14 bases between them. DNA for the CDR3: TGCGCCAGCAACGAGGGCGGTCCGGGGGCCAACGTCCTGACTTTC. As protein: CASNEGGPGANVLTF.

This sequence joins TRBV6-5 and TRBJ2-3, with TRBD2 identical over 8 bases. The CDR3 is 15 residues long. The germline CDR1 and CDR2 sequences are MNHEY and SVGAGI. After removal of 7 bases from V and 4 bases from J, the junction contained 10 bases not matched to a gene. The CDR3 DNA reads as TGTGCCAGCACCTTGCGGGGGGCTGGGCCAGATACGCAGTATTTT. This encodes CASTLRGAGPDTQYF.

This chain links TRBV28 with TRBJ1-4, with a possible D match to TRBD1 (5 bases). Germline V lookup: CDR1 MDHEN, CDR2 SYDVKM. CDR3 length: 16 residues. V lost 5 bases and J lost 4, with 17 bases in between. The CDR3 reads CASSVFREGNNEKLFF. The CDR3 coding sequence is TGTGCCAGCAGTGTATTCAGGGAGGGCAATAATGAAAAACTGTTTTTT. The full variable domain, completed using reference TRBV28 and TRBJ1-4, is DVKVTQSSRYLVKRTGEKVFLECVQDMDHENMFWYRQDPGLGLRLIYFSYDVKMKEKGDIPEGYSVSREKKERFSLILESASTNQTSMYLCASSVFREGNNEKLFFGSGTQLSVL.

This clone was seen only once. The chain recombines TRBV21-1 with TRBJ2-3; the table's D call of TRBD1 was not tested on the DNA. TRBV21-1 is a known pseudogene. The CDR3 extends over 22 amino acids. This CDR3 reads CASSKPNLYEKPGGVGTDTQYF. As DNA, the CDR3 is TGTGCCAGCAGCAAACCTAACCTTTATGAGAAACCAGGGGGTGTCGGCACAGATACGCAGTATTTT.

This chain uses TRBV6-5 with TRBJ1-1, with 8 bases matching TRBD1. The junction had 1 base not matched to a gene; V was cut back by 2 bases and J by 2 bases. CDR1 and CDR2 (germline): MNHEY, SVGAGI. CDR3 length: 14 residues. CDR3 coding DNA: TGTGCCAGCAGTTACGGGACAGGTAACACTGAAGCTTTCTTT. Its translation: CASSYGTGNTEAFF.

The gene calls are TRBV5-1 and TRBJ2-2; 7 nucleotides match TRBD1. The CDR3 is made up of 14 amino acids. The V and J ends lost 4 bases and 4 bases, in that order; junction bases with no gene match: 4. Per the germline V gene, CDR1 is SGHRS and CDR2 is YFSETQ. The DNA for the CDR3 is TGCGCCAGCAGCGGGGGACAGCCCACCGGGGAGCTGTTTTTT. Amino acids: CASSGGQPTGELFF.

This chain joins TRBV18 and TRBJ1-1; 7 nucleotides line up with TRBD1. Germline trimming cut 3 bases from V and 11 bases from J; bases unmatched to any gene: 9. Germline assignment: CDR1 KGHSH and CDR2 LQKENI. The CDR3 is made up of 13 amino acids. CDR3 in amino acids: CASSPFTGDGAFF. The CDR3 DNA is TGTGCCAGCTCACCGTTTACAGGGGATGGCGCTTTCTTT.

V and J are TRBV9 and TRBJ2-7, with D possibly TRBD2 on 5 matching bases. This CDR3 contains 14 residues. Germline loops: CDR1 SGDLS, CDR2 YYNGEE. Trimming left V 0 bases short and J 5 bases short, with 12 bases between. CDR3 region: CASSVALANDEQYF. The CDR3 DNA reads as TGTGCCAGCAGCGTAGCCCTAGCTAACGACGAGCAGTACTTC.

The chain recombines TRBV11-3 with TRBJ1-2, with D maybe TRBD1 (5 bases). Germline lookup yields CDR1 SGHNT and CDR2 YENEEA. This CDR3 comprises 19 residues. The V gene lost 5 bases and the J gene lost 2 bases, with 27 bases spanning the gap. The CDR3 sequence: CASSPITDSNYIPNYGYTF. In nucleotides, the CDR3 is TGTGCCAGCAGCCCCATAACTGACAGCAACTATATCCCCAACTATGGCTACACCTTC.

The rearrangement joins TRBV2 to TRBJ2-5; the match to TRBD1 covers 7 bases. The germline V gene has CDR1 SNHLY and CDR2 FYNNEI. Unmatched junction bases numbered 10, after V lost 7 bases and J lost 5 bases. This CDR3 spans 14 amino acids. As DNA, the CDR3 is TGTGCCAGCATTTACCGGACAGGTCAGGAGACCCAGTACTTC. This translates into CASIYRTGQETQYF.

This clone occurred a few times. V and J are TRBV28 and TRBJ2-7; D uncertain. The CDR3 is 12 residues long. Trimming shortened V by 4 bases and J by 5 bases, and 9 bases separated the two germline ends. Per the germline V gene, CDR1 is MDHEN and CDR2 is SYDVKM. CDR3 nucleotide sequence: TGTGCCAGCAGTTACAATCAGGACGAGCAGTACTTC. Encoded protein: CASSYNQDEQYF.

A single count supports this clone. The V call is TRBV6-6, the J call TRBJ1-4, with D maybe TRBD1 (6 bases). CDR1 and CDR2 (germline): MNHNY, SVGAGI (reference sequence). The CDR3 is 13 amino acids. Trimming removed 3 bases at V and 10 bases at J, with 12 bases between. The CDR3 nucleotides are TGTGCCAGCAGTTATAGGGAGGGGGGAAAACTGTTTTTT. It yields the protein CASSYREGGKLFF.

This chain connects TRBV4-2 to TRBJ2-7; 10 bases match TRBD2. CDR3 length equals 21 residues. The germline CDR1 and CDR2 sequences are LGHNA and YNFKEQ. Trimming removed 0 bases from V and 3 bases from J; junction bases left unmatched: 20. In nucleotides, the CDR3 is TGTGCCAGCAGCCAAGATAGAGGACACGGTTTTAGCGGGAGGTTCAGCTACGAGCAGTACTTC. Translated: CASSQDRGHGFSGRFSYEQYF.

The V and J genes are TRBV27 and TRBJ2-7, with 9 bases aligning to TRBD2. From germline, CDR1 is MNHEY and CDR2 SMNVEV (reference sequence). Unmatched junction bases numbered 15, after V lost 4 bases and J lost 2 bases. This CDR3 has 18 residues. CDR3 loop: CASSSPPGRGRATYEQYF. The CDR3 DNA sequence: TGTGCCAGCAGTTCCCCCCCGGGACGCGGGAGGGCCACCTACGAGCAGTACTTC.

The chain recombines TRBV9 with TRBJ2-1; maybe TRBD2 (7 bases). Trimming pared 0 bases from V and 10 bases from J, leaving 20 bases between. Germline V gives CDR1 SGDLS, CDR2 YYNGEE. The CDR3 has 16 residues. CDR3 loop: CASSVVGGALVEEQFF. The CDR3 region has the DNA TGTGCCAGCAGCGTAGTAGGGGGGGCACTTGTGGAGGAGCAGTTCTTC.

J is TRBJ1-6 and V is TRBV6-6, with 7 bases aligning to TRBD1. The ends lost 6 bases at V and 6 bases at J; junction bases unmatched: 5. Per the germline V gene, CDR1 is MNHNY and CDR2 is SVGAGI (reference sequence). This CDR3 is 14 amino acids long. The CDR3 sequence: CASSITGVNSPLHF. DNA of the CDR3: TGTGCCAGCAGCATTACAGGGGTTAATTCACCCCTCCACTTT.

The chain has TRBV27 and TRBJ1-5, with a tentative D call TRBD1 (5 bases). The V gene's germline CDR1 is MNHEY and CDR2 SMNVEV (reference sequence). This CDR3 has 12 amino acids. V lost 5 bases to trimming and J lost 9 bases, with 11 bases between them. CDR3 coding DNA: TGTGCCAGCAGTCTCCCCGGGGGGCCCCAGCATTTT. It translates to CASSLPGGPQHF.

This sequence joins TRBV27 and TRBJ2-1; D possibly corresponds to TRBD2 (5 bases). The V gene lost 0 bases and the J gene lost 3 bases, with 12 bases spanning the gap. The germline gives CDR1 MNHEY, CDR2 SMNVEV (reference sequence). CDR3 length: 16 residues. The CDR3 reads CASSLSGLADYNEQFF. DNA of the CDR3: TGTGCCAGCAGTTTATCTGGTCTAGCAGACTACAATGAGCAGTTCTTC.

The chain recombines TRBV5-6 with TRBJ2-2; D gene ambiguous. From germline, CDR1 is SGHDT and CDR2 YYEEEE. The CDR3 loop spans 12 amino acids. Between the trimmed V and J ends, which lost 1 base and 6 bases, there was a span of 4 bases. CDR3 bases: TGTGCCAGCAGCTTGTCCTCCGGGGAGCTGTTTTTT. Translation: CASSLSSGELFF.

V gene TRBV28 combines with J gene TRBJ1-1, with D possibly matching TRBD1 (5 bases). Germline CDR1 and CDR2: MDHEN and SYDVKM. V lost 2 bases and J 5 bases, leaving 15 bases between the germline ends. The CDR3 contains 15 residues. CDR3 coding DNA: TGTGCCAGCAGTTTAAATGTGGGGGGAGGAACTGAAGCTTTCTTT. Translation gives CASSLNVGGGTEAFF.

The gene calls are TRBV11-2 and TRBJ1-2; D is perhaps TRBD1 (6 bases). The CDR3 has 15 amino acids. Germline CDR1 and CDR2: SGHAT and FQNNGV. Between the trimmed V and J ends, which lost 5 bases and 3 bases, there was a span of 16 bases. The DNA of the CDR3 is TGTGCCAGCAGCCCAGGAGGGGGGAGGGACTATGGCTACACCTTC. Translating it yields CASSPGGGRDYGYTF.

This chain joins TRBV6-4 and TRBJ1-2; 9 bases are a match to TRBD1. The CDR3 is 16 amino acids. The germline gives CDR1 MRHNA, CDR2 SNTAGT. V shed 6 bases, J shed 1 base, and the junction held 9 bases outside the gene matches. The CDR3 region is CASSPGTGKFNYGYTF. The CDR3 region has the DNA TGTGCCAGCAGCCCCGGGACAGGGAAATTTAACTATGGCTACACCTTC.

This clone turned up a few times. V usage is TRBV7-8 and J usage is TRBJ2-7, with unresolved D. CDR1 is SGHVS, CDR2 FQNEAQ, per germline. V lost 5 bases, J lost 3 bases, and 5 bases lay in between. The CDR3 has 11 residues. The CDR3 reads CASSPGYEQYF. The CDR3 region has the DNA TGTGCCAGCAGCCCAGGCTACGAGCAGTACTTC.

The chain is built from TRBV7-2 and TRBJ2-5, with a weak D call TRBD2 (6 bases). In germline, CDR1 is SGHTA, CDR2 FQGNSA. V dropped 6 bases and J dropped 6 bases, with 20 bases sitting between them. CDR3 length equals 15 residues. DNA of the CDR3: TGTGCCAGCAGTCATAGGATGCGGGGCCGGCAGACCCAGTACTTC. It translates to CASSHRMRGRQTQYF.

This clone was observed once. This rearrangement joins TRBV6-1 to TRBJ1-5; D is perhaps TRBD1 (6 bases). The germline gives CDR1 MNHNS, CDR2 SASEGT. Trimming stripped 2 bases from V and 7 bases from J, with 24 bases between. The CDR3 sequence is 18 residues long. The CDR3 DNA is TGTGCCAGCAGTGAAAGGTTAAGTCGTACAGGGAATAGCCAGCCCCAGCATTTT. Translation: CASSERLSRTGNSQPQHF.

This sequence joins TRBV6-2 or TRBV6-3 and TRBJ2-7, with 7 bases identical to TRBD1. V trimming: 2 bases; J trimming: 3 bases; junction bases outside the gene matches: 4. The CDR3 is made up of 14 amino acids. From germline, CDR1 is MNHEY and CDR2 SVGEGT. The DNA for the CDR3 is TGTGCCAGCAGTTACCGGGGACAGAACTACGAGCAGTACTTC. Its translation: CASSYRGQNYEQYF.

Notes on this clone: The junction does not match germline at one end; this may be a read error. The chain links TRBV7-7 to TRBJ2-2; 11 bases line up with TRBD1. CDR3 size: 15 residues. Germline V gene lookup returns CDR1 SSHAT and CDR2 FNYEAQ (reference sequence). The CDR3 DNA reads as TGTGCTAGCAGCATGGACAGGGGGCAGCACGGGGAGCTGTTTTTT. The encoded protein is CASSMDRGQHGELFF.

CDR3 region: CSASGPGANYGYTF. CDR3 sequence (DNA): TGCAGTGCTAGTGGGCCAGGCGCCAACTATGGCTACACCTTC. The chain couples TRBV20-1 to TRBJ1-2, with no clear D. V shed 3 bases and J shed 2 bases, with 13 bases lying between them. This CDR3 spans 14 amino acids. Germline V gene data show CDR1 as DFQATT and CDR2 as SNEGSKA (reference sequence).

The chain couples TRBV5-1 to TRBJ2-1; 9 positions agree with TRBD2. This CDR3 region has 16 residues. V lost 3 bases to trimming and J lost 8 bases; unmatched junction nucleotides: 12. Germline V CDR1 and CDR2: SGHRS, YFSETQ. CDR3 sequence reads: CASSYSSGALGDEQFF. CDR3 DNA sequence: TGCGCCAGCAGCTACTCTAGCGGGGCCCTGGGGGATGAGCAGTTCTTC.

The CDR3 spells CASSLSTGGFSNQPQHF. The CDR3 DNA is TGTGCCAGCAGTTTATCGACAGGGGGGTTTAGCAATCAGCCCCAGCATTTT. The chain employs TRBV27 and TRBJ1-5, with 9 bases lining up with TRBD1. The germline V gene has CDR1 MNHEY and CDR2 SMNVEV (reference sequence). After removal of 0 bases from V and 0 bases from J, the junction contained 3 bases not matched to a gene. The CDR3 is 17 residues long.

The genes are TRBV7-8 and TRBJ1-2; 10 nucleotides agree with TRBD1. Germline V gene sequence: CDR1 SGHVS, CDR2 FQNEAQ. This CDR3 is built from 15 residues. V was clipped by 2 bases and J by 7 bases; unmatched bases: 7. For the CDR3, the DNA is TGTGCCAGCAGCTTACGGGACAGGGGATCTTCTGGCTACACCTTC. It codes for CASSLRDRGSSGYTF.